This T cell receptor (beta chain) was observed in a study of blood T cell repertoires in COVID-19. Study as a whole: Samples of COVID-19 (acute and convalescent) were obtained from the United States, Italy and Spain. PBMCs, B-cell-depleted T cells, or T cells provided the cDNA or gDNA that made up the material.

CDR1 is SGHDN and CDR2 is FVKESK in the germline V gene. After removal of 4 bases from V and 7 bases from J, the junction contained 6 bases not matched to a gene. This CDR3 is 13 amino acids long. The authors' processing: Amplifying reference gene primers gave estimates of nucleated cell counts. Method: immunoSEQ multiplex PCR; TCRdb's copy keeps in-frame clones and lacks some. That table supplies the V and J calls and clone size; D and trimming were determined from the DNA. The table records roughly 87,000 clones, around 75% of them present only once. The sequence was obtained from a woman aged 45-59 years with acute or convalescent COVID-19. The chain carries TRBV14 and TRBJ1-2, with 7 positions matching TRBD1. The sample was peripheral blood. CDR3 nucleotides: TGTGCCAGCAGCCCTCGACAGGGTAGTGGCTACACCTTC. Its protein is CASSPRQGSGYTF.